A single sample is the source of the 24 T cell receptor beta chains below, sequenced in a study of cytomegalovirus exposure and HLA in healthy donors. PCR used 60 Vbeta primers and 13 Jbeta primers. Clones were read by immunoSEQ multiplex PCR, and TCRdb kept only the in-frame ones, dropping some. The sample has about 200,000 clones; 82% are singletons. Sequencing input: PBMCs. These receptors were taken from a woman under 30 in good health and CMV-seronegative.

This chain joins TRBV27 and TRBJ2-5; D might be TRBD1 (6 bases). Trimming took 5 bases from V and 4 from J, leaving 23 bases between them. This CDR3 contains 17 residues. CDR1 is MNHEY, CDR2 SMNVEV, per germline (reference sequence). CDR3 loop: CASSLTGATVTGETQYF. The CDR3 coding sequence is TGTGCCAGCAGTCTGACAGGCGCGACAGTAACGGGAGAGACCCAGTACTTC.

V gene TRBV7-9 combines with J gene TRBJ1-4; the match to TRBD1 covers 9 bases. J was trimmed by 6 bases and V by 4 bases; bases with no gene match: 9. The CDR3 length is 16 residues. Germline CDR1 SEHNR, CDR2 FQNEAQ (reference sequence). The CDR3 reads CASSSPQTGGYEKLFF. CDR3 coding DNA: TGTGCCAGCAGCTCCCCCCAGACAGGGGGATATGAAAAACTGTTTTTT.

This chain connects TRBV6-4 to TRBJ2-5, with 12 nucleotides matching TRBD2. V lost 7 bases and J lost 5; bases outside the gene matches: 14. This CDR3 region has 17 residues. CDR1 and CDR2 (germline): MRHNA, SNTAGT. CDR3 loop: CASTLQASGRARETQYF. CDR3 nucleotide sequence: TGTGCCAGCACCCTCCAGGCTAGCGGGAGGGCCCGGGAGACCCAGTACTTC.

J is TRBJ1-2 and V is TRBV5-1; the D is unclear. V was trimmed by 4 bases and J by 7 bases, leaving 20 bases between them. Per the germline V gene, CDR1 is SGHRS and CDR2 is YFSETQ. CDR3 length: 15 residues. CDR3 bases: TGCGCCAGCAGCCGAACGGAGGGTGAAGGAGGTGGCTACACCTTC. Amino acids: CASSRTEGEGGGYTF.

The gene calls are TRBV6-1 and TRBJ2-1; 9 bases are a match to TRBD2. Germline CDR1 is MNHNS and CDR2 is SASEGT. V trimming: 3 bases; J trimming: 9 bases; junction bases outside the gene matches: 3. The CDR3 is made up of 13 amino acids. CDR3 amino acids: CASSDGGRVEQFF. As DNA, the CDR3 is TGTGCCAGCAGTGATGGCGGGAGGGTTGAGCAGTTCTTC.

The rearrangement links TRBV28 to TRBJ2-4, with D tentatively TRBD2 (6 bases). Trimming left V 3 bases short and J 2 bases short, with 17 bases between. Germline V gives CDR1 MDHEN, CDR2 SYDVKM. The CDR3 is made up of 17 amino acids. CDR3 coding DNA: TGTGCCAGCAGTTTCCCTCCAAGTGCGGGAACCAAAAACATTCAGTACTTC. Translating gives CASSFPPSAGTKNIQYF.

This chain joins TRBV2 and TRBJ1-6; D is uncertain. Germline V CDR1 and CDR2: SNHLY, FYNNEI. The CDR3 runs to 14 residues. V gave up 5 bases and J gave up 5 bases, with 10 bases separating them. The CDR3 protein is CASSWSGDNSPLHF. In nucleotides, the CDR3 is TGTGCCAGCAGTTGGTCGGGAGATAATTCACCCCTCCACTTT.

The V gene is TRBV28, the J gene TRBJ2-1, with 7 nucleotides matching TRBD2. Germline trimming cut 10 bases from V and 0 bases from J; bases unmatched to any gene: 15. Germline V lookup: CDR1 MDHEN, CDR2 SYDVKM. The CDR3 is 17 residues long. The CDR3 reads CATQTTGRLSSYNEQFF. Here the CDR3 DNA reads TGTGCCACCCAGACTACCGGGAGGCTAAGCTCCTACAATGAGCAGTTCTTC.

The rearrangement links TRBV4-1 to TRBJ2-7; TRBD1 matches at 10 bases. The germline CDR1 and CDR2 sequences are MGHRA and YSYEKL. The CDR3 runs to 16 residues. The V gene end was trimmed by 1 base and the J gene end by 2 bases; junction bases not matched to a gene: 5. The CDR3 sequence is CASSQGLGTGAYEQYF. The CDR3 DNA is TGCGCCAGCAGCCAAGGGCTCGGGACAGGGGCCTACGAGCAGTACTTC.

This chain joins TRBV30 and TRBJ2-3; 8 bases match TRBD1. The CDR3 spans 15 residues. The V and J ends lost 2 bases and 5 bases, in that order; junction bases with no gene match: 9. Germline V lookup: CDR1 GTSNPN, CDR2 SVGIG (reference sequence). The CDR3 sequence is CAWSRAGGIIDTQYF. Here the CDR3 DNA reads TGTGCCTGGAGTCGGGCAGGGGGCATTATAGATACGCAGTATTTT. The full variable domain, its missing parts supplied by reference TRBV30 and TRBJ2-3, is SQTIHQWPATLVQPVGSPLSLECTVEGTSNPNLYWYRQAAGRGLQLLFYSVGIGQISSEVPQNLSASRPQDRQFILSSKKLLLSDSGFYLCAWSRAGGIIDTQYFGPGTRLTVL.

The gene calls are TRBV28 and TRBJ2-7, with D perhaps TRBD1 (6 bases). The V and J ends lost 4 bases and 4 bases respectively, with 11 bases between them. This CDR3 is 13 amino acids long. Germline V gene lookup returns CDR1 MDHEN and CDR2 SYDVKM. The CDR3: CASSSTGWYEQYF. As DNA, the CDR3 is TGTGCCAGCAGTTCCACAGGGTGGTACGAGCAGTACTTC. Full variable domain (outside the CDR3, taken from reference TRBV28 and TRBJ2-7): DVKVTQSSRYLVKRTGEKVFLECVQDMDHENMFWYRQDPGLGLRLIYFSYDVKMKEKGDIPEGYSVSREKKERFSLILESASTNQTSMYLCASSSTGWYEQYFGPGTRLTVT.

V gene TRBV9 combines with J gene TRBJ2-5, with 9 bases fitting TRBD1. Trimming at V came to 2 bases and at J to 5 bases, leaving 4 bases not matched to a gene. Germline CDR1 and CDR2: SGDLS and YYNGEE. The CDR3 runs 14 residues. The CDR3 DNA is TGTGCCAGCAGCGTCGGGACAGGGAGGGAGACCCAGTACTTC. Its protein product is CASSVGTGRETQYF.

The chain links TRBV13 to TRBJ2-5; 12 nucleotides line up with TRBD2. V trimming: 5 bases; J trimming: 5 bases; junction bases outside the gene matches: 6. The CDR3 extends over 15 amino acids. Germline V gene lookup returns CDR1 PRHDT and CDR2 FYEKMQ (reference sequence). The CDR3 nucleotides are TGTGCCAGCAGCCCCCGGACTAGCGGGGACGAGACCCAGTACTTC. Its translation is CASSPRTSGDETQYF. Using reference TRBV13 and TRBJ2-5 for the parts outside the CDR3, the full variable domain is AAGVIQSPRHLIKEKRETATLKCYPIPRHDTVYWYQQGPGQDPQFLISFYEKMQSDKGSIPDRFSAQQFSDYHSELNMSSLELGDSALYFCASSPRTSGDETQYFGPGTRLLVL.

CDR3 loop: CASSLQASQYF. CDR3 bases: TGTGCCAGCAGCTTACAGGCGTCCCAGTACTTC. The V call is TRBV7-9, the J call TRBJ2-5; D gene uncertain. V shed 2 bases and J shed 9 bases, with 7 bases lying between them. The CDR3 is made up of 11 amino acids. CDR1 is SEHNR and CDR2 is FQNEAQ in the germline V gene (reference sequence).

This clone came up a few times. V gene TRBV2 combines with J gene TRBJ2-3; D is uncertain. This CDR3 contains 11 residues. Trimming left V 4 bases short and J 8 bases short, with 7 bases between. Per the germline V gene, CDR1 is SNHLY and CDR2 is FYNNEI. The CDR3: CASSGAVTQYF. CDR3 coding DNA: TGTGCCAGCAGTGGTGCGGTTACGCAGTATTTT.

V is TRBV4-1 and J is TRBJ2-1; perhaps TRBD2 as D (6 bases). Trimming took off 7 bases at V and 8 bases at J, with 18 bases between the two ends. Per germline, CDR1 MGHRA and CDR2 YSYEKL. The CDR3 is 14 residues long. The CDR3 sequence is CASNRGSGVYEQFF. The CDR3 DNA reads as TGCGCCAGCAATCGGGGGAGTGGTGTCTATGAGCAGTTCTTC.

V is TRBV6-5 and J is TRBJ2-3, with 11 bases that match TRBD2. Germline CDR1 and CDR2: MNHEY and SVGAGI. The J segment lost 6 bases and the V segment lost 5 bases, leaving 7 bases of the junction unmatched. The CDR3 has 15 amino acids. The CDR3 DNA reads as TGTGCCAGCAGTCCGTCTAGCGGGAGGTCGGATACGCAGTATTTT. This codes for CASSPSSGRSDTQYF.

The CDR3 nucleotides are TGTGCCAGCAGCTTAGGGGGGGGCAGACATAACTATGGCTACACCTTC. Translation: CASSLGGGRHNYGYTF. V usage is TRBV7-2 and J usage is TRBJ1-2, with a tentative D call TRBD1 (6 bases). Trimming took off 1 base at V and 1 base at J, with 13 bases between the two ends. The CDR3 runs to 16 residues. The germline CDR1 and CDR2 sequences are SGHTA and FQGNSA.

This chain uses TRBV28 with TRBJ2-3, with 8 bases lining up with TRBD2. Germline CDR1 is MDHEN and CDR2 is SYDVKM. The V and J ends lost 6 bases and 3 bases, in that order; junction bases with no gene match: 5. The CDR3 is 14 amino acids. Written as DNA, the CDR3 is TGTGCCAGCAGGTACCTAGCGGGTACAGATACGCAGTATTTT. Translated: CASRYLAGTDTQYF. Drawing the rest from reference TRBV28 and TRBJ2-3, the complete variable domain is DVKVTQSSRYLVKRTGEKVFLECVQDMDHENMFWYRQDPGLGLRLIYFSYDVKMKEKGDIPEGYSVSREKKERFSLILESASTNQTSMYLCASRYLAGTDTQYFGPGTRLTVL.

The CDR3 DNA reads TGTGCCAGCAGCAATCTAGCGGGAGTTCCTGAGCAGTACTTC. Translating it yields CASSNLAGVPEQYF. V gene TRBV27 combines with J gene TRBJ2-7; 10 bases fit TRBD2. CDR1 is MNHEY, CDR2 SMNVEV, per germline (reference sequence). The CDR3 covers 14 residues. The V segment lost 6 bases and the J segment 7 bases; nucleotides outside the gene matches: 9.

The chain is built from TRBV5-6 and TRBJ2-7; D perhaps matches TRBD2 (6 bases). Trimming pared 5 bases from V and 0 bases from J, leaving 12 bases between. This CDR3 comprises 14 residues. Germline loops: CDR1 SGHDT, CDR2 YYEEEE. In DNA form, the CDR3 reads TGTGCCAGCAGAAAGCGGGTGGACTCCTACGAGCAGTACTTC. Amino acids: CASRKRVDSYEQYF.

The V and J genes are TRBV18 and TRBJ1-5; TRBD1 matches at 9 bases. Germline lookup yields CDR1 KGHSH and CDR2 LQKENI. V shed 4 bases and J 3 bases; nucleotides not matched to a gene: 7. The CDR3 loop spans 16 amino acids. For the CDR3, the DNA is TGTGCCAGCTCACATCTCCGGACAGGGGACAATCAGCCCCAGCATTTT. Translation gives CASSHLRTGDNQPQHF.

CDR3 sequence reads: CAILPRGATEAFF. In nucleotides, the CDR3 is TGTGCCATCCTCCCCCGGGGAGCCACTGAAGCTTTCTTT. V is TRBV28 and J is TRBJ1-1; D ambiguous. V lost 10 bases to trimming and J lost 4 bases, with 16 bases between them. Per the germline V gene, CDR1 is MDHEN and CDR2 is SYDVKM. CDR3 length equals 13 residues.

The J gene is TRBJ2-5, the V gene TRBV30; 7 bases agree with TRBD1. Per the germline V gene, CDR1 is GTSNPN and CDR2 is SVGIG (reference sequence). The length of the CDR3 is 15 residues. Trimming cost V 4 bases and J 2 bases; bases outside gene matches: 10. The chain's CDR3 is CAWTPGTVSQETQYF. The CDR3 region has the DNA TGTGCCTGGACGCCCGGGACAGTTTCGCAAGAGACCCAGTACTTC.